This note documents a single T cell receptor (beta chain) sequence. The sample comes from a study of blood T cell repertoires in COVID-19. Participant ages covered 18 to 89 years across 24 US areas. The assay was immunoSEQ multiplex PCR, and TCRdb's table has in-frame clones only and misses some. The table includes about 310,000 clones, about 87% detected once. Germline CDR1 LNHDA, CDR2 SQIVND (reference sequence). CDR3 size: 15 residues. Trimming took off 6 bases at V and 3 bases at J, with 15 bases between the two ends. The chain is built from TRBV19 and TRBJ1-5; possible D gene TRBD1, 5 bases. Material: PBMCs or T cells enriched from blood (not recorded which). This TCR came from a young woman who had recovered from COVID-19. The CDR3 DNA reads TGTGCCAGTAGCCGGGCGGGGCCGTTCAATCAGCCCCAGCATTTT. This encodes CASSRAGPFNQPQHF. Looking up the rest from reference TRBV19 and TRBJ1-5 gives the full variable domain: DGGITQSPKYLFRKEGQNVTLSCEQNLNHDAMYWYRQDPGQGLRLIYYSQIVNDFQKGDIAEGYSVSREKKESFPLTVTSAQKNPTAFYLCASSRAGPFNQPQHFGDGTRLSIL.